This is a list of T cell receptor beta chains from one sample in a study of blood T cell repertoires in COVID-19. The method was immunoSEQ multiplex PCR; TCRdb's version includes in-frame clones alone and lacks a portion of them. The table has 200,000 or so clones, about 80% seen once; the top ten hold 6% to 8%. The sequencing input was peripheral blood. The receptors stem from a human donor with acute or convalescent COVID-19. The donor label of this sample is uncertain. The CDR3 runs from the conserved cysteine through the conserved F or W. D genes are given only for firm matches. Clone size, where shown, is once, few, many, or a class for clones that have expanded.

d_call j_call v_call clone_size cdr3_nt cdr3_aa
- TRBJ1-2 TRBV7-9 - TGTGCCAGCAGCTTAACAGATAACTATGGCTACACCTTC CASSLTDNYGYTF
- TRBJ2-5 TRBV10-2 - TGCGCCAGCAGTGAGTCGATAGCTAAAGAGACCCAGTACTTC CASSESIAKETQYF
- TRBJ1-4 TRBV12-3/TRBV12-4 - TGTGCCAGCAGTTTAGCCCTTAATGAAAAACTGTTTTTT CASSLALNEKLFF
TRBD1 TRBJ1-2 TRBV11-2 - TGTGCCAGCAGCGCCGGGGACAGGGGTAACTATGGCTACACCTTC CASSAGDRGNYGYTF
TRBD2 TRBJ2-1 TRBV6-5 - TGTGCCAGCAGTACGACTAGCGGGTCCTACAATGAGCAGTTCTTC CASSTTSGSYNEQFF
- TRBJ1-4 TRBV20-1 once TGCAGTGCTAGGAGTAATGAAAAACTGTTTTTT CSARSNEKLFF
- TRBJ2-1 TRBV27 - TGTGCCAGCACCTTAGCATGGGGGGACTCCTACAATGAGCAGTTCTTC CASTLAWGDSYNEQFF
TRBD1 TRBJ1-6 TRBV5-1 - TGCGCCAGCAGCCTGACAGGGACGGAAGGCTCACCCCTCCACTTT CASSLTGTEGSPLHF
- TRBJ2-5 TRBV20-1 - TGCAGCGCCGGGGTTGTGGAGACCCAGTACTTC CSAGVVETQYF
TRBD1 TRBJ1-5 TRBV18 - TGTGCCAGCTCCCCCGGGACAGTTAGCAATCAGCCCCAGCATTTT CASSPGTVSNQPQHF
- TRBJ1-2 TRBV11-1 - TGTGCCAGCAGCCTCGACAGCGTCGGTGGCTACACCTTC CASSLDSVGGYTF
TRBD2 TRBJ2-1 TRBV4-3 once TGCGCCAGCAGCCAAGGACTAGCGGACCGAAATGAGCAGTTCTTC CASSQGLADRNEQFF
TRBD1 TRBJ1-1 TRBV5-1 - TGCGCCAGCAGCGAGACAGGGGGCACTGAAGCTTTCTTT CASSETGGTEAFF
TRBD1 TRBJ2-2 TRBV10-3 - TGTGCCATCAGACCCGGGACAGGGAATGAGAACACCGGGGAGCTGTTTTTT CAIRPGTGNENTGELFF
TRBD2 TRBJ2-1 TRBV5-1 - TGCGCCAGCAGCTCATCTAGCGGGAGATATGAGCAGTTCTTC CASSSSSGRYEQFF
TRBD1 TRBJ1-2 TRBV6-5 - TGTGCCAGCAGCTGGGCAGGGGGTGGCTACACCTTC CASSWAGGGYTF
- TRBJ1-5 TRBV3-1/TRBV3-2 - TGTGCCAGCAGCCAAGGGCCCCAGCCCCAGCATTTT CASSQGPQPQHF
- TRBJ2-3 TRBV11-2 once TGTGCCAGCAGCCCACCGGGACTTCGCACAGATACGCAGTATTTT CASSPPGLRTDTQYF
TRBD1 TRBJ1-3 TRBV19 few TGTGCCAGTACCCCGATGGACAGGGTGGTCGGAAACACCATATATTTT CASTPMDRVVGNTIYF
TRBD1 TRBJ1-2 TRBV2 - TGTGCCAGCAGTTCCGGGACAGGGGGCCTTGGCTACACCTTC CASSSGTGGLGYTF
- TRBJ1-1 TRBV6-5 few TGTGCCAGCAGTTATAAGGGGTTAAACACTGAAGCTTTCTTT CASSYKGLNTEAFF
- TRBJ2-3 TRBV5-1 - TGCGCCAGCAGCAATGGGGACAGGGGACTAGCGGCAGATACGCAGTATTTT CASSNGDRGLAADTQYF
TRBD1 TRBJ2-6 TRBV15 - TGTGCCACCAGCTGGGGGGACAGGGGCTCTGGGGCCAACGTCCTGACTTTC CATSWGDRGSGANVLTF
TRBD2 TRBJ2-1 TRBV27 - TGTGCCAGCAGTTCGGGACTAGCGGGTTTGAATGAGCAGTTCTTC CASSSGLAGLNEQFF
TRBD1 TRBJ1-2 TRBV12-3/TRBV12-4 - TGTGCCAGCAGCCAGGACAGGGGGTATGGCTACACCTTC CASSQDRGYGYTF
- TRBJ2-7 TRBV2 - TGTGCCAGCAGTGGGGGACTTGGGGCCCACTCCTACGAGCAGTACTTC CASSGGLGAHSYEQYF
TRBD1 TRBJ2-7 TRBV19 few TGTGCCAGCGCCCCGGACAGGGGGTACGAGCAGTACTTC CASAPDRGYEQYF
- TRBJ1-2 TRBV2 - TGTGCCAGCAGGGCGGGAAGTTATGGCTACACCTTC CASRAGSYGYTF
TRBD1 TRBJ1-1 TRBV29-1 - TGCAGCGTCCGGGGACAAGGGGGCCCTGAAGCTTTCTTT CSVRGQGGPEAFF
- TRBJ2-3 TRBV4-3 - TGCGCCAGCAGCCAAGAAGGGACTAGCACAGATACGCAGTATTTT CASSQEGTSTDTQYF
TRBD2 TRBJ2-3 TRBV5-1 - TGCGCCAGCAGCTTCGGCGGGAGGAGCACAGATACGCAGTATTTT CASSFGGRSTDTQYF
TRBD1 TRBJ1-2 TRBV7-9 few TGTGCCAGCAGCTTAGTCCGACAGGGAGGCTATGGCTACACCTTC CASSLVRQGGYGYTF
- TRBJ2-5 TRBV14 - TGTGCCAGCAGCCAAGTCCGTGAGACCCAGTACTTC CASSQVRETQYF
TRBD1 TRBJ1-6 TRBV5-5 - TGTGCCAGCAGCTTGGGGACAGGGGGCGGTAATTCACCCCTCCACTTT CASSLGTGGGNSPLHF
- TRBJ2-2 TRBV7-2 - TGTGCCAGCAGCTTAGACAGCAACACCGGGGAGCTGTTTTTT CASSLDSNTGELFF
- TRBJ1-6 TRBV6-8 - TGTGCCAGCAGTCCGCTAGGAAAACCCCTCCACTTT CASSPLGKPLHF